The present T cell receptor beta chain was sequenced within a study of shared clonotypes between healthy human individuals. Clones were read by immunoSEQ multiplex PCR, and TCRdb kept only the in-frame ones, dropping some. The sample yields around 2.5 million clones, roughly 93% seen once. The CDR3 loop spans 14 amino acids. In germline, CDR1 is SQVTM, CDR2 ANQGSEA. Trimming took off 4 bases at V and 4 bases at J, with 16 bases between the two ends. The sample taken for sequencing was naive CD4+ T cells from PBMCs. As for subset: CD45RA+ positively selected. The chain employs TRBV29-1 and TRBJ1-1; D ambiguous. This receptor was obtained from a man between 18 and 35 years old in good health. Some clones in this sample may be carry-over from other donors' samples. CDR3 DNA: TGCAGCGTTGCGTTACTGTCTAAGCCCACTGAAGCTTTCTTT. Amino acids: CSVALLSKPTEAFF. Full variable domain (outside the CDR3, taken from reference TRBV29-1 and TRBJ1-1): SAVISQKPSRDICQRGTSLTIQCQVDSQVTMMFWYRQQPGQSLTLIATANQGSEATYESGFVIDKFPISRPNLTFSTLTVSNMSPEDSSIYLCSVALLSKPTEAFFGQGTRLTVV.